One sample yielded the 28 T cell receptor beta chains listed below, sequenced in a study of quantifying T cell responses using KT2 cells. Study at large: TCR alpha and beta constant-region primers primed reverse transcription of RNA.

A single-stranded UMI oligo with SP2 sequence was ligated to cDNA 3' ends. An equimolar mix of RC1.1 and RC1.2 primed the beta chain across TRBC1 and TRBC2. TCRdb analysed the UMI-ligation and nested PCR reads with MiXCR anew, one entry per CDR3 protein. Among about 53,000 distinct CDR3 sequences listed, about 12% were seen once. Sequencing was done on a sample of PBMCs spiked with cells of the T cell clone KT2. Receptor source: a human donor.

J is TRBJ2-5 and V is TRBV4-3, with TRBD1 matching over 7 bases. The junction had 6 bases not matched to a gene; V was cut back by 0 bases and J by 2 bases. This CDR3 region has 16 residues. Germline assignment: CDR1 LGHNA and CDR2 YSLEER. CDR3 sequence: CASSQDTGTEQETQYF. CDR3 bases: TGCGCCAGCAGCCAAGATACCGGGACAGAGCAAGAGACCCAGTACTTC.

CDR3 region: CATRRVRDLVEAFF. The CDR3, as DNA: TGTGCCACTAGGAGGGTCCGGGACCTCGTTGAAGCTTTCTTT. The chain uses TRBV19 and TRBJ1-1; D might be TRBD1 (5 bases). Trimming cost V 10 bases and J 7 bases, with 22 bases left between them. The CDR3 consists of 14 residues. Germline lookup yields CDR1 LNHDA and CDR2 SQIVND (reference sequence). The variable domain in full, with the rest retrieved from reference TRBV19 and TRBJ1-1, is DGGITQSPKYLFRKEGQNVTLSCEQNLNHDAMYWYRQDPGQGLRLIYYSQIVNDFQKGDIAEGYSVSREKKESFPLTVTSAQKNPTAFYLCATRRVRDLVEAFFGQGTRLTVV.

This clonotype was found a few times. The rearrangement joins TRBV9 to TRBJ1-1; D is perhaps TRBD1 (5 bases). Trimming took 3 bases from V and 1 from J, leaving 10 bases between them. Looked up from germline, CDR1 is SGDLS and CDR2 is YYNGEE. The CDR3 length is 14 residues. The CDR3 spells CASSDRRENTEAFF. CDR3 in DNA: TGTGCCAGCAGCGACCGCAGGGAGAACACTGAAGCTTTCTTT.

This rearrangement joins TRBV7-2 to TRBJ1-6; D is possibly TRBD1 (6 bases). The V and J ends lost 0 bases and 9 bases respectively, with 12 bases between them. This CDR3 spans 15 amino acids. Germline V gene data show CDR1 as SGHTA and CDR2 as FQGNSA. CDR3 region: CASSLAQGTASPLHF. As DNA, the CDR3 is TGTGCCAGCAGCTTAGCGCAGGGGACGGCTTCACCCCTCCACTTT.

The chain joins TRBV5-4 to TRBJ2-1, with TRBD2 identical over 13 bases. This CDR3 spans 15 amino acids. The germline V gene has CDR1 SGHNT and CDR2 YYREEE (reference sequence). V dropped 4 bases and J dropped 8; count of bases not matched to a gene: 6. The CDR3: CASSQTSGGRDEQFF. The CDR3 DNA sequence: TGTGCCAGCAGCCAGACTAGCGGGGGGAGAGATGAGCAGTTCTTC.

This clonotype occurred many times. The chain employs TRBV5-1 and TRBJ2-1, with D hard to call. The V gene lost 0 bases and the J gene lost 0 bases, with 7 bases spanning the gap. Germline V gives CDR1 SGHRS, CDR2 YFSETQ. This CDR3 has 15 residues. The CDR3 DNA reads TGCGCCAGCAGCTTGGTGGGTAGCTCCTACAATGAGCAGTTCTTC. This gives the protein CASSLVGSSYNEQFF.

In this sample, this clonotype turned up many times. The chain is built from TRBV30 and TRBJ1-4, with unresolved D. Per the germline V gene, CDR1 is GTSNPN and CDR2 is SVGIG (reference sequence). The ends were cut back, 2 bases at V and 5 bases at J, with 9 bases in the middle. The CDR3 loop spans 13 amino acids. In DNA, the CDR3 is TGTGCCTGGAGTAAAACGAGGAATGAAAAACTGTTTTTT. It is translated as CAWSKTRNEKLFF.

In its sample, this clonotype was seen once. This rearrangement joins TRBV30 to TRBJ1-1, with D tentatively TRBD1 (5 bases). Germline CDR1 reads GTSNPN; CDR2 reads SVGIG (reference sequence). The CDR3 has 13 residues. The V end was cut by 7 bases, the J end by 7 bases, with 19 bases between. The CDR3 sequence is CAYQQEVDGEAFF. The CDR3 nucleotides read TGTGCCTATCAACAGGAGGTAGATGGTGAAGCTTTCTTT. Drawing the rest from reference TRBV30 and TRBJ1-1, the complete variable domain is SQTIHQWPATLVQPVGSPLSLECTVEGTSNPNLYWYRQAAGRGLQLLFYSVGIGQISSEVPQNLSASRPQDRQFILSSKKLLLSDSGFYLCAYQQEVDGEAFFGQGTRLTVV.

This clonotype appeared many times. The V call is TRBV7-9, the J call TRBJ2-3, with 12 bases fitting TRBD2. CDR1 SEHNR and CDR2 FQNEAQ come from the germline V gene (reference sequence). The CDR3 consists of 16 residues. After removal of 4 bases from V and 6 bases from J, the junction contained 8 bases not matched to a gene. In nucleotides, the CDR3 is TGTGCCAGCAGCTCCTCTAGCGGGGGGGCAGCTGATACGCAGTATTTT. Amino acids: CASSSSSGGAADTQYF.

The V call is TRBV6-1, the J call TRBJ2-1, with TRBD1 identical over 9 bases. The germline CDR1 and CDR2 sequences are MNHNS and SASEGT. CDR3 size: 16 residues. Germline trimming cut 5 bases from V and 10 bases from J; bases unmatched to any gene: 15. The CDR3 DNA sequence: TGTGCCAGCAGTACCCACTACAGGGACAGGGCGGGGGAGCAGTTCTTC. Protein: CASSTHYRDRAGEQFF.

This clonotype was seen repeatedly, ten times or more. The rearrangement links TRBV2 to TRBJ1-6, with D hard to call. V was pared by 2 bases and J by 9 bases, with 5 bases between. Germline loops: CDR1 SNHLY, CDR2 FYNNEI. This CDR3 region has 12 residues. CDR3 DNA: TGTGCCAGCAGTGAAAGGTTTTCACCCCTCCACTTT. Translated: CASSERFSPLHF.

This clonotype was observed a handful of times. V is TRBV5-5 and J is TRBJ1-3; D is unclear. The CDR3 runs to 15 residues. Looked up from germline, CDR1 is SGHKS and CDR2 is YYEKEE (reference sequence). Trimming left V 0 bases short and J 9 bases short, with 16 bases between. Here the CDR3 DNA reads TGTGCCAGCAGCTTGGCCTGGATCGTCTCGGGCACCATATATTTT. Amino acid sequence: CASSLAWIVSGTIYF.

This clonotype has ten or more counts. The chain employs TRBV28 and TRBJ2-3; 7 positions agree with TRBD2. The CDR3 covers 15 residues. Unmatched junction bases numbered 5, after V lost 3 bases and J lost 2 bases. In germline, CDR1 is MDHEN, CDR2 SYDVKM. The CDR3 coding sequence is TGTGCCAGCAGTTTTGGGGGGGGGTACACAGATACGCAGTATTTT. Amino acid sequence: CASSFGGGYTDTQYF.

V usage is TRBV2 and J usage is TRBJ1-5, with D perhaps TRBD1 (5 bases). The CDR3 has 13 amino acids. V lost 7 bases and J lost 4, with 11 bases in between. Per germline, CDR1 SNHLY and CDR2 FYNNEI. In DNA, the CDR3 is TGTGCCAGCAACCGCGGGGCTAATCAGCCCCAGCATTTT. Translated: CASNRGANQPQHF.

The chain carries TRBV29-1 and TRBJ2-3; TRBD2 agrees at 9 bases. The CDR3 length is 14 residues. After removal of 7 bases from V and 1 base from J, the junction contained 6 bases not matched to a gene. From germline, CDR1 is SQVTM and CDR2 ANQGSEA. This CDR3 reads CSASTSGGTDTQYF. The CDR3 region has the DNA TGCAGCGCATCGACTAGCGGAGGCACAGATACGCAGTATTTT.

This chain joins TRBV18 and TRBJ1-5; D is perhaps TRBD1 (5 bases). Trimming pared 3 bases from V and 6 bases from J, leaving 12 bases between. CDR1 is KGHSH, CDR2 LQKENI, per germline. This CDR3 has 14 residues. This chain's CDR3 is CASSPSGLTQPQHF. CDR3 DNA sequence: TGTGCCAGCTCACCGTCAGGGTTGACTCAGCCCCAGCATTTT.

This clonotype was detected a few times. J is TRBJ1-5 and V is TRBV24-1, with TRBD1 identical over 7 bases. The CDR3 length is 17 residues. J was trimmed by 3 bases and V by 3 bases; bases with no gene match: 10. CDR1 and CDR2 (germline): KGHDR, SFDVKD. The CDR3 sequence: CATSDPRDSPNNQPQHF. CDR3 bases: TGTGCCACCAGTGATCCCCGGGACAGCCCGAACAATCAGCCCCAGCATTTT.

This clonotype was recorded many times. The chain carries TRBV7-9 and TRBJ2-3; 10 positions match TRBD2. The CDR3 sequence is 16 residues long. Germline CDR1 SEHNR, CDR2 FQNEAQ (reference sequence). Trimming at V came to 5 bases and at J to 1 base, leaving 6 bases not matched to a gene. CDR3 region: CASSIRTSGRTDTQYF. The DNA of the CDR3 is TGTGCCAGCAGCATTCGGACTAGCGGACGCACAGATACGCAGTATTTT.

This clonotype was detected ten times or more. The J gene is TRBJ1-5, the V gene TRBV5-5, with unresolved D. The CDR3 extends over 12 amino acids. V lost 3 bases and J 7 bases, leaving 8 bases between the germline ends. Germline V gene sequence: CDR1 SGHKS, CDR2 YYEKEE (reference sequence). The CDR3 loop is CASSSGTQPQHF. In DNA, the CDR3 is TGTGCCAGCAGCTCTGGAACCCAGCCCCAGCATTTT.

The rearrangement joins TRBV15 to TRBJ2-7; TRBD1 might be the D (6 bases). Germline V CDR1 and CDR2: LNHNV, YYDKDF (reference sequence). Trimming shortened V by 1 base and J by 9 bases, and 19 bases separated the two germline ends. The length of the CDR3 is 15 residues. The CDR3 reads CATSRAGQGWLRQYF. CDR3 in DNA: TGTGCCACCAGCAGAGCGGGGCAGGGGTGGCTTAGGCAGTACTTC.

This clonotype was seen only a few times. The CDR3 spells CASSLKRNTEAFF. The CDR3 coding sequence is TGTGCCAGCAGCCTAAAGAGGAACACTGAAGCTTTCTTT. The chain uses TRBV11-1 and TRBJ1-1; no reliable D call. Germline CDR1 and CDR2: SGHAT and FQDESV (reference sequence). The CDR3 is made up of 13 amino acids. Trimming shortened V by 5 bases and J by 1 base, and 8 bases separated the two germline ends.

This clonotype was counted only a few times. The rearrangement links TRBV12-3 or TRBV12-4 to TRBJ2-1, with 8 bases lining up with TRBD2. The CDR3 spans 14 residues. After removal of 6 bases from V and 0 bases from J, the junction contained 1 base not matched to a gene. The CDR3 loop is CASRSGSSYNEQFF. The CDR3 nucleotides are TGTGCCAGCAGGAGCGGGAGCTCCTACAATGAGCAGTTCTTC.

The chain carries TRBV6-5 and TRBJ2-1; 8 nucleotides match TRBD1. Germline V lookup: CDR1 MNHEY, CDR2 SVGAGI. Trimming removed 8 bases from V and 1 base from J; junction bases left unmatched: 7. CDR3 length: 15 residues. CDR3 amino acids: CASRYRTGSYNEQFF. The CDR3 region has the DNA TGTGCCAGCCGCTACCGGACAGGGTCCTACAATGAGCAGTTCTTC.

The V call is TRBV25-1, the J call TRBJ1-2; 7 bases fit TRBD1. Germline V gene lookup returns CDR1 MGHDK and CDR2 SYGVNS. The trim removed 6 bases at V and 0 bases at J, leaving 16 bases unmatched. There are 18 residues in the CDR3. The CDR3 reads CASRKVIKDRRPNYGYTF. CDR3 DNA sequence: TGTGCCAGCAGAAAAGTAATTAAGGACAGGCGCCCTAACTATGGCTACACCTTC.

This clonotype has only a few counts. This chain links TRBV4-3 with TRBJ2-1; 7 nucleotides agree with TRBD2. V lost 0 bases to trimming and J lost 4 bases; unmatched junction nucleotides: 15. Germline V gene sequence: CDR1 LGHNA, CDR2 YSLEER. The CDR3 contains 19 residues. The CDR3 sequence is CASSQDPKRGSPWYNEQFF. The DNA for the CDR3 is TGCGCCAGCAGCCAAGATCCAAAGCGCGGGAGTCCCTGGTACAATGAGCAGTTCTTC.

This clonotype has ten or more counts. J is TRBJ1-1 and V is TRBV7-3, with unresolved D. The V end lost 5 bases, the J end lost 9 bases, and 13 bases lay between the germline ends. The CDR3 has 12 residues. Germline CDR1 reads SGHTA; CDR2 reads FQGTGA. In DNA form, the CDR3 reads TGTGCCAGCAGCAACGACGGGAACAAAGCTTTCTTT. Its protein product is CASSNDGNKAFF. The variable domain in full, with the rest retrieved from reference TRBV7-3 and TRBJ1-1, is GAGVSQTPSNKVTEKGKYVELRCDPISGHTALYWYRQSLGQGPEFLIYFQGTGAADDSGLPNDRFFAVRPEGSVSTLKIQRTERGDSAVYLCASSNDGNKAFFGQGTRLTVV.

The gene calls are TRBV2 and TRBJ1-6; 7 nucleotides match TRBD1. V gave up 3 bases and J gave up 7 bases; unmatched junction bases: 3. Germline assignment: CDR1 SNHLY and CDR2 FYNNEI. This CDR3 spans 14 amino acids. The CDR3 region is CASSEQGGNSPLHF. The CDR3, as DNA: TGTGCCAGCAGTGAGCAGGGGGGAAATTCACCCCTCCACTTT.

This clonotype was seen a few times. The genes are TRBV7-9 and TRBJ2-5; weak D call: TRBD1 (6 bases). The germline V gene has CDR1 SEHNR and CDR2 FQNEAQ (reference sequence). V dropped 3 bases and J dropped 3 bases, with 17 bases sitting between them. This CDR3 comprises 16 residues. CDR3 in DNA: TGTGCCAGCAGCTTTAGGGGACACCGCGTGGAAGAGACCCAGTACTTC. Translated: CASSFRGHRVEETQYF.